Below are 25 T cell receptor beta chains sequenced from a single sample in a study of cytotoxic CD8 clonotypes in ibrutinib-treated CLL. Assay: immunoSEQ multiplex PCR; the TCRdb copy retains only in-frame clones and omits some. The sample lists around 250,000 clones; 60% to 75% were seen once. The input for sequencing was PBMCs, taken after 24 months of ibrutinib treatment. These receptors all come from a human donor with chronic lymphocytic leukemia.

CDR3 in amino acids: CASSFRGTSSNTQYF. The DNA for the CDR3 is TGCGCCAGCAGCTTTCGCGGGACTTCTTCTAATACGCAGTATTTT. The genes are TRBV5-1 and TRBJ2-3, with TRBD2 as a possible D gene (6 bases). CDR3 size: 15 residues. Germline CDR1 SGHRS, CDR2 YFSETQ. Trimming left V 2 bases short and J 7 bases short, with 17 bases between.

The chain combines TRBV6-5 with TRBJ1-5; D gene unclear. The germline V gene has CDR1 MNHEY and CDR2 SVGAGI. The CDR3 is 13 amino acids. V was cut by 0 bases and J by 4 bases, with 4 bases left in between. The CDR3 reads CASSYSINQPQHF. CDR3 nucleotides: TGTGCCAGCAGTTACTCGATAAATCAGCCCCAGCATTTT.

This clone came up a few times. This sequence joins TRBV28 and TRBJ2-1, with D perhaps matching TRBD2 (5 bases). V lost 5 bases to trimming and J lost 9 bases, with 20 bases between them. Germline-derived CDR1 and CDR2 are MDHEN and SYDVKM. This CDR3 is built from 15 residues. CDR3 DNA: TGTGCCAGCAGTCCTTGGCTTTACTCCCGGGGTGAGCAGTTCTTC. Protein: CASSPWLYSRGEQFF.

This CDR3 is CAISLSGQANYGYTF. CDR3 sequence (DNA): TGTGCCATCAGCCTTTCTGGACAGGCCAACTATGGCTACACCTTC. The J gene is TRBJ1-2, the V gene TRBV10-3; the match to TRBD1 covers 7 bases. The ends lost 6 bases at V and 2 bases at J; junction bases unmatched: 9. This CDR3 is built from 15 residues. CDR1 ENHRY and CDR2 SYGVKD come from the germline V gene.

This rearrangement joins TRBV19 to TRBJ2-1; TRBD2 aligns across 7 bases. The CDR3 sequence is 16 residues long. Germline-derived CDR1 and CDR2 are LNHDA and SQIVND (reference sequence). J lost 0 bases, V lost 3 bases, and 5 bases had no gene match. The CDR3 region is CASSISAGSSYNEQFF. The CDR3 DNA sequence: TGTGCCAGTAGTATTTCAGCGGGAAGCTCCTACAATGAGCAGTTCTTC. The full variable domain, rest sourced from reference TRBV19 and TRBJ2-1, is DGGITQSPKYLFRKEGQNVTLSCEQNLNHDAMYWYRQDPGQGLRLIYYSQIVNDFQKGDIAEGYSVSREKKESFPLTVTSAQKNPTAFYLCASSISAGSSYNEQFFGPGTRLTVL.

The chain joins TRBV12-5 to TRBJ1-2, with D possibly being TRBD1 (6 bases). Germline CDR1 reads LGHNT; CDR2 reads FRNRAP. This CDR3 comprises 15 residues. V was trimmed by 6 bases and J by 6 bases, leaving 20 bases between them. The CDR3 loop reads CASGPTSNREDGYTF. For the CDR3, the DNA is TGTGCTAGTGGACCGACCTCAAACAGGGAGGATGGCTACACCTTC.

This chain links TRBV9 with TRBJ2-1; D uncertain. Germline V CDR1 and CDR2: SGDLS, YYNGEE. The V gene lost 0 bases and the J gene lost 0 bases, with 7 bases spanning the gap. This CDR3 is built from 15 residues. The CDR3 region is CASSVGQSSYNEQFF. In DNA, the CDR3 is TGTGCCAGCAGCGTAGGGCAAAGCTCCTACAATGAGCAGTTCTTC.

The chain recombines TRBV6-5 with TRBJ2-7; weak D call: TRBD2 (5 bases). The germline gives CDR1 MNHEY, CDR2 SVGAGI. Between the trimmed V and J ends, which lost 6 bases and 2 bases, there was a span of 14 bases. The CDR3 is 14 residues long. The CDR3 sequence is CASRATGTAYEQYF. DNA for the CDR3: TGTGCCAGCAGGGCGACGGGAACAGCCTACGAGCAGTACTTC.

The chain recombines TRBV13 with TRBJ2-3; D is unclear. V was trimmed by 8 bases and J by 4 bases, leaving 7 bases between them. CDR3 length equals 11 residues. Germline loops: CDR1 PRHDT, CDR2 FYEKMQ (reference sequence). In DNA, the CDR3 is TGTGCCAGCCCAGAGGCAGATACGCAGTATTTT. It encodes CASPEADTQYF.

DNA for the CDR3: TGTGCCAGCAGTTACTCGGGGGGCCGGGCTGAAGCTTTCTTT. Its protein is CASSYSGGRAEAFF. The rearrangement joins TRBV6-5 to TRBJ1-1, with TRBD1 as a possible D gene (6 bases). Trimming took 0 bases from V and 6 from J, leaving 11 bases between them. Germline V gives CDR1 MNHEY, CDR2 SVGAGI. This CDR3 comprises 14 residues.

CDR3 DNA: TGTGCCAGCAGCTTAACAGGGACTAGCGGCTACGAGCAGTACTTC. Its translation is CASSLTGTSGYEQYF. The chain couples TRBV7-2 to TRBJ2-7, with 11 bases aligning to TRBD2. The CDR3 covers 15 residues. V lost 2 bases, J lost 3 bases, and 3 bases stayed unmatched. Germline CDR1 SGHTA, CDR2 FQGNSA. Supplemented by reference TRBV7-2 and TRBJ2-7, the full variable domain reads GAGVSQSPSNKVTEKGKDVELRCDPISGHTALYWYRQSLGQGLEFLIYFQGNSAPDKSGLPSDRFSAERTGGSVSTLTIQRTQQEDSAVYLCASSLTGTSGYEQYFGPGTRLTVT.

The J gene is TRBJ2-7, the V gene TRBV10-3; possibly TRBD1 for D (6 bases). The CDR3 is 12 residues long. Trimming shortened V by 6 bases and J by 3 bases, and 9 bases separated the two germline ends. Germline V CDR1 and CDR2: ENHRY, SYGVKD. The CDR3 loop reads CAIRGDIYEQYF. DNA for the CDR3: TGTGCCATCAGGGGGGACATCTACGAGCAGTACTTC.

The chain carries TRBV4-2 and TRBJ1-4; TRBD1 matches at 10 bases. Germline CDR1 and CDR2: LGHNA and YNFKEQ. The CDR3 spans 16 residues. V was pared by 5 bases and J by 7 bases, with 10 bases of the junction left unmatched. The chain's CDR3 is CASSVTSTGGSEKLFF. The CDR3 nucleotides read TGTGCCAGCAGCGTTACTTCGACAGGGGGCAGTGAAAAACTGTTTTTT.

The chain employs TRBV7-3 and TRBJ2-7, with a possible D match to TRBD2 (6 bases). The germline V gene encodes CDR1 SGHTA and CDR2 FQGTGA. The CDR3 covers 16 residues. The germline V and J ends were trimmed by 5 bases and 2 bases, with 19 bases remaining between them. The CDR3 DNA is TGTGCCAGCAGCCCCCAGGGAGGATCCAAGGCCTACGAGCAGTACTTC. This gives the protein CASSPQGGSKAYEQYF.

The chain recombines TRBV5-1 with TRBJ2-1; tentative D call: TRBD2 (5 bases). The ends were cut back, 5 bases at V and 4 bases at J, with 13 bases in the middle. Germline CDR1 SGHRS, CDR2 YFSETQ. The CDR3 is 14 residues long. The CDR3 DNA follows: TGCGCCAGCAGGGTAGCGCCCGATTACAATGAGCAGTTCTTC. As protein: CASRVAPDYNEQFF.

This chain connects TRBV2 to TRBJ2-2, with unresolved D. This CDR3 has 13 residues. Germline V gene sequence: CDR1 SNHLY, CDR2 FYNNEI. Trimming removed 4 bases from V and 2 bases from J, with 5 bases in between. CDR3 protein: CASSGENTGELFF. The CDR3 bases are TGTGCCAGCAGTGGCGAAAACACCGGGGAGCTGTTTTTT.

This sequence joins TRBV28 and TRBJ2-2, with TRBD2 as a possible D gene (7 bases). The CDR3 is 16 residues long. Trimming removed 7 bases at V and 4 bases at J, with 19 bases between. Germline assignment: CDR1 MDHEN and CDR2 SYDVKM. The CDR3 sequence is CASTPSGGQGTGELFF. The CDR3 region has the DNA TGTGCCAGCACCCCCTCCGGGGGGCAGGGCACCGGGGAGCTGTTTTTT. Full variable domain (remainder filled in from reference TRBV28 and TRBJ2-2): DVKVTQSSRYLVKRTGEKVFLECVQDMDHENMFWYRQDPGLGLRLIYFSYDVKMKEKGDIPEGYSVSREKKERFSLILESASTNQTSMYLCASTPSGGQGTGELFFGEGSRLTVL.

The rearrangement links TRBV9 to TRBJ2-3; 7 bases are shared with TRBD2. From germline, CDR1 is SGDLS and CDR2 YYNGEE. V lost 0 bases and J lost 6; bases outside the gene matches: 7. The CDR3 spans 15 residues. The CDR3 spells CASSVAGLDADTQYF. Here the CDR3 DNA reads TGTGCCAGCAGCGTAGCCGGACTAGACGCGGATACGCAGTATTTT.

The rearrangement joins TRBV19 to TRBJ1-5; D call uncertain. The V and J ends lost 5 bases and 3 bases respectively, with 8 bases between them. Germline-derived CDR1 and CDR2 are LNHDA and SQIVND (reference sequence). The CDR3 runs 13 residues. CDR3 amino acids: CASSLRVNQPQHF. CDR3 bases: TGTGCCAGTAGTTTGAGGGTCAATCAGCCCCAGCATTTT.

The chain recombines TRBV7-8 with TRBJ1-1; 12 bases are shared with TRBD1. The CDR3 runs to 16 residues. Germline loops: CDR1 SGHVS, CDR2 FQNEAQ. The ends lost 3 bases at V and 9 bases at J; junction bases unmatched: 11. CDR3 sequence: CASSLGTGGAATKAFF. The CDR3 coding sequence is TGTGCCAGCAGCTTGGGGACAGGGGGCGCCGCTACTAAAGCTTTCTTT.

The chain is built from TRBV9 and TRBJ2-7; D is unclear. The CDR3 covers 13 residues. The germline V gene encodes CDR1 SGDLS and CDR2 YYNGEE. V gave up 0 bases and J gave up 0 bases, with 4 bases separating them. Here the CDR3 reads CASSVESSYEQYF. For the CDR3, the DNA is TGTGCCAGCAGCGTAGAGAGCTCCTACGAGCAGTACTTC.

V and J are TRBV25-1 and TRBJ1-1; D remains unclear. The CDR3 runs to 11 residues. The V end was cut by 7 bases, the J end by 10 bases, with 13 bases between. Germline loops: CDR1 MGHDK, CDR2 SYGVNS. The CDR3: CASTPPLLAFF. CDR3 DNA: TGTGCCAGCACCCCTCCCTTGTTAGCTTTCTTT.

The rearrangement joins TRBV29-1 to TRBJ2-1, with TRBD2 matching 9 bases. The trim removed 3 bases at V and 2 bases at J, leaving 2 bases unmatched. CDR1 and CDR2 (germline): SQVTM, ANQGSEA. This CDR3 is 14 amino acids long. The CDR3 here is CSVDVAGAYNEQFF. The DNA for the CDR3 is TGCAGCGTTGATGTAGCGGGAGCCTACAATGAGCAGTTCTTC.

The gene calls are TRBV28 and TRBJ1-1; TRBD1 agrees at 7 bases. The CDR3 totals 12 residues. The V and J ends lost 7 bases and 3 bases, in that order; junction bases with no gene match: 2. The germline CDR1 and CDR2 sequences are MDHEN and SYDVKM. The DNA for the CDR3 is TGTGCCAGCACCCAGGGGGACACTGAAGCTTTCTTT. As protein: CASTQGDTEAFF. The full variable domain, its missing parts supplied by reference TRBV28 and TRBJ1-1, is DVKVTQSSRYLVKRTGEKVFLECVQDMDHENMFWYRQDPGLGLRLIYFSYDVKMKEKGDIPEGYSVSREKKERFSLILESASTNQTSMYLCASTQGDTEAFFGQGTRLTVV.

A few counts support this clone. The chain is built from TRBV11-2 and TRBJ1-1, with D tentatively TRBD1 (5 bases). The CDR3 sequence is 14 residues long. Germline V gene data show CDR1 as SGHAT and CDR2 as FQNNGV. V lost 5 bases and J lost 7, with 17 bases in between. Here the CDR3 reads CASSPPGYGSEAFF. The CDR3 DNA is TGTGCCAGCAGCCCCCCAGGGTATGGTAGTGAAGCTTTCTTT.